The present TCR beta chain was sequenced within a study of liver allograft versus peripheral blood T cells. Study in general: Peripheral blood of the recipients supplied T cell receptor repertoires that were compared with those in transplanted livers.

Points from the study as a whole: Differences were reported between the T cell receptor repertoires inside liver allografts and those that were detected in peripheral blood.

From the reads, TCRdb called clonotypes with MiXCR, one entry per CDR3 protein. The profile shows more than 3,000 distinct CDR3 sequences, 15% of them singletons. As regards this clonotype: The antigen is unknown.

The V gene's germline CDR1 is KGHDR and CDR2 SFDVKD. V lost 5 bases, J lost 6 bases, and 11 bases stayed unmatched. There are 15 residues in the CDR3. This TCR was recovered from a human patient who had a liver transplant. The graft donor may have contributed some T cells. The chain uses TRBV24-1 and TRBJ1-2, with 7 bases lining up with TRBD1. The CDR3 loop reads CATSGTTGADDGYTF. DNA for the CDR3: TGTGCCACCAGTGGTACCACAGGGGCGGACGATGGCTACACCTTC.